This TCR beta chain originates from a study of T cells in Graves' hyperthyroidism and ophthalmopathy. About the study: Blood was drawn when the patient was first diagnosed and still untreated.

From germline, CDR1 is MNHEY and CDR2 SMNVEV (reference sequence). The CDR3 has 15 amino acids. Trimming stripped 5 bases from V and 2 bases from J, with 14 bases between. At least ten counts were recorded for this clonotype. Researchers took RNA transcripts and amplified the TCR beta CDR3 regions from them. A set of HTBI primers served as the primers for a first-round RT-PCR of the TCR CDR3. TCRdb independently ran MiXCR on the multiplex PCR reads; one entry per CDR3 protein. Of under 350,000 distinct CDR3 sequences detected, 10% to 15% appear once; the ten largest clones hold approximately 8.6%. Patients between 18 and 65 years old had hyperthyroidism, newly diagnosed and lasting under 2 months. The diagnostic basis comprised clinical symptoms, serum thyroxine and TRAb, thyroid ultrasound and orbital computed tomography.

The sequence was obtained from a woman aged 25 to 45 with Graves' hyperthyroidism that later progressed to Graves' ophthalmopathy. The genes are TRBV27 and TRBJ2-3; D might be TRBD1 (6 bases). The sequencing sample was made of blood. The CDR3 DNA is TGTGCCAGCAGTCCAAACAGGGTGGACACAGATACGCAGTATTTT. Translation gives CASSPNRVDTDTQYF.